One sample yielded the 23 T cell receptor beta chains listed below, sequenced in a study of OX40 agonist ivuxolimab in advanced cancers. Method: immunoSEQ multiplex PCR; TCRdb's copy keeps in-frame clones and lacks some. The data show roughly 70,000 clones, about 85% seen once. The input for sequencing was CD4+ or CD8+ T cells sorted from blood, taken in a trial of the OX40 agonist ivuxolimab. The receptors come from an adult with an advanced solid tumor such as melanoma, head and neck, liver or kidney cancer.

CDR3 nucleotide sequence: TGCGCCAGCAGCTTGGCCGGGACACTTCAAGAGACCCAGTACTTC. As protein: CASSLAGTLQETQYF. V gene TRBV5-1 combines with J gene TRBJ2-5; perhaps TRBD1 as D (6 bases). V lost 0 bases, J lost 2 bases, and 11 bases lay in between. In germline, CDR1 is SGHRS, CDR2 YFSETQ. The CDR3 is 15 amino acids.

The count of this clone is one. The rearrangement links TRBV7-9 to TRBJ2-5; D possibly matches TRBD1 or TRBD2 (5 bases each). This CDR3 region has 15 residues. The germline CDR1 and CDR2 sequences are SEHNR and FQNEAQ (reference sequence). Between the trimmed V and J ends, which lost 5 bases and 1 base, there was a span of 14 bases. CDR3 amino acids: CASSLLGGGQETQYF. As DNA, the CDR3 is TGTGCCAGCAGCCTCCTGGGTGGGGGCCAAGAGACCCAGTACTTC.

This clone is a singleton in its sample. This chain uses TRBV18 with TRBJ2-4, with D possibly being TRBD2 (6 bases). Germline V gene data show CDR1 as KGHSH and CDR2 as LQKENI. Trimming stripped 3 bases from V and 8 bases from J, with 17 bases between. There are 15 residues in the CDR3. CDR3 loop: CASSPGGGSWDIQYF. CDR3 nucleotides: TGTGCCAGCTCACCGGGGGGAGGTTCGTGGGACATTCAGTACTTC.

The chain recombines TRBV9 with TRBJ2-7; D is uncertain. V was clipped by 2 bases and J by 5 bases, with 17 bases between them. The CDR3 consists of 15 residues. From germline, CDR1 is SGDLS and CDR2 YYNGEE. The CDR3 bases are TGTGCCAGCAGCGTTGGGCCATCAAGGGTGAACGAGCAGTACTTC. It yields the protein CASSVGPSRVNEQYF.

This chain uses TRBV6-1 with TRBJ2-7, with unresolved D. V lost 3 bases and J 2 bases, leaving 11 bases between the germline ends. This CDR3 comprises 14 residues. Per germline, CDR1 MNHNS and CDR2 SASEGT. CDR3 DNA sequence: TGTGCCAGCAGTGAGTTCCGACAAGCCTACGAGCAGTACTTC. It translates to CASSEFRQAYEQYF.

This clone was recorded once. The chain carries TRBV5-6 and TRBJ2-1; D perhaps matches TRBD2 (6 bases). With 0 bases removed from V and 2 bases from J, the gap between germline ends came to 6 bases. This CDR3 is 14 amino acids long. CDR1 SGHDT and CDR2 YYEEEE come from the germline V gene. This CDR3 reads CASSLGLAYNEQFF. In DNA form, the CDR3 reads TGTGCCAGCAGCTTGGGACTAGCCTACAATGAGCAGTTCTTC.

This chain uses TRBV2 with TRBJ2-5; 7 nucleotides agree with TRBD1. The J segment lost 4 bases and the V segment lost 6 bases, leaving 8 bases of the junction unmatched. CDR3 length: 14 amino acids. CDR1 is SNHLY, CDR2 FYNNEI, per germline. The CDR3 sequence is CASRSTGTGETQYF. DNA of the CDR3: TGTGCCAGCAGATCGACAGGGACGGGAGAGACCCAGTACTTC.

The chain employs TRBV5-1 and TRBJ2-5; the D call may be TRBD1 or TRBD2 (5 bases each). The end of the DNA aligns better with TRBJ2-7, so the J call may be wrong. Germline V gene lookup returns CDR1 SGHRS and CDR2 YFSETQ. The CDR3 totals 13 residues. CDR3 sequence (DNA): TGCGCCAGCAGCTCCCGGGACCGCGGCGAGCAGTACTTC. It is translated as CASSSRDRGEQYF.

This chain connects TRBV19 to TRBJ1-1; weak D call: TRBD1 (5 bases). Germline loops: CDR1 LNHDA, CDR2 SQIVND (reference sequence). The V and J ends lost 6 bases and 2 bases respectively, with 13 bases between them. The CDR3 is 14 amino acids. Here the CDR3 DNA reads TGTGCCAGTAGCAGATTGGGACCTAACACTGAAGCTTTCTTT. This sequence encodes CASSRLGPNTEAFF.

The CDR3 DNA reads TGTGCCAGCAGCTCTCACGCGGCAAGGCGCGATGGCTACACCTTC. It is translated as CASSSHAARRDGYTF. This chain connects TRBV7-6 to TRBJ1-2; D gene ambiguous. Germline CDR1 is SGHVS and CDR2 is FNYEAQ. This CDR3 is 15 amino acids long. With 4 bases removed from V and 6 bases from J, the gap between germline ends came to 18 bases.

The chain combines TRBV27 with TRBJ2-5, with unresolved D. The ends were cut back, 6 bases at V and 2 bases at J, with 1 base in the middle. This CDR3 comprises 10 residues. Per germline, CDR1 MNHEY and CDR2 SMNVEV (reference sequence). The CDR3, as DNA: TGTGCCAGCAGACAAGAGACCCAGTACTTC. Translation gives CASRQETQYF.

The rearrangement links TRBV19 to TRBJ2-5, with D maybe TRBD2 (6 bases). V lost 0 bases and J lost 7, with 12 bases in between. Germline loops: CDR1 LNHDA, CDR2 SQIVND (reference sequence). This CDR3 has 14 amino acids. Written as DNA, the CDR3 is TGTGCCAGTAGTATAGATCGAATCGGGGGGACCCAGTACTTC. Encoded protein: CASSIDRIGGTQYF.

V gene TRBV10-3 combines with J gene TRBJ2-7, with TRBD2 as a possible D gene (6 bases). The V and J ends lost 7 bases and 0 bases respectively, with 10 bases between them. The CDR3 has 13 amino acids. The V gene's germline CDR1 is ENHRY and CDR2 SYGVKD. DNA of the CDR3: TGTGCCATCACGGACGGGAGCTCCTACGAGCAGTACTTC. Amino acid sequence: CAITDGSSYEQYF.

In nucleotides, the CDR3 is TGTGCCAGCAGTTGGGCCAGTTCGGGAGGCAATGAGCAGTTCTTC. This encodes CASSWASSGGNEQFF. This chain uses TRBV2 with TRBJ2-1; 7 bases align to TRBD2. The ends lost 5 bases at V and 6 bases at J; junction bases unmatched: 10. This CDR3 comprises 15 residues. Germline V CDR1 and CDR2: SNHLY, FYNNEI.

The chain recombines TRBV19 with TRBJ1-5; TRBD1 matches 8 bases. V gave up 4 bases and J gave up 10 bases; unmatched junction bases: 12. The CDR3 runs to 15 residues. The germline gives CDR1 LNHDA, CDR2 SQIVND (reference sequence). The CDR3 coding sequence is TGTGCCAGTAGTACCCGACAGGGGCTGTATGAACCCCAGCATTTT. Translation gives CASSTRQGLYEPQHF.

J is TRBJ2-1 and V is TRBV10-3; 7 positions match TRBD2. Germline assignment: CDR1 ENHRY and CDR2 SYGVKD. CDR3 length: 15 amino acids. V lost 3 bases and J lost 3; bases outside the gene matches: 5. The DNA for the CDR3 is TGTGCCATCAGTGAACTAGCGAGGGGCTACAATGAGCAGTTCTTC. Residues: CAISELARGYNEQFF.

The chain's CDR3 is CASSPGTAKAFF. CDR3 DNA: TGTGCCAGCAGCCCAGGGACAGCTAAAGCTTTCTTT. The chain couples TRBV7-8 to TRBJ1-1, with 7 nucleotides matching TRBD1. After removal of 5 bases from V and 9 bases from J, the junction contained 6 bases not matched to a gene. Germline V gives CDR1 SGHVS, CDR2 FQNEAQ. This CDR3 is 12 amino acids long.

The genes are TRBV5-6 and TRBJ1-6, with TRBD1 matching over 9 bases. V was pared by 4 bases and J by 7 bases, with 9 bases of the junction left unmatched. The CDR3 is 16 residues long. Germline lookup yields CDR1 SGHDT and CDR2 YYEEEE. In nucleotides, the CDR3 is TGTGCCAGCAGCCACGGGACAGGGAGGAGGAATTCACCCCTCCACTTT. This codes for CASSHGTGRRNSPLHF.

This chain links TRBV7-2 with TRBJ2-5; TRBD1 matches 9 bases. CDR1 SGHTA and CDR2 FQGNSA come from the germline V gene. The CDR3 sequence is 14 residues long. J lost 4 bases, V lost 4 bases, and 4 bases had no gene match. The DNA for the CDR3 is TGTGCCAGCAGCTGGGGACAGGGAGGAGAGACCCAGTACTTC. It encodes CASSWGQGGETQYF.

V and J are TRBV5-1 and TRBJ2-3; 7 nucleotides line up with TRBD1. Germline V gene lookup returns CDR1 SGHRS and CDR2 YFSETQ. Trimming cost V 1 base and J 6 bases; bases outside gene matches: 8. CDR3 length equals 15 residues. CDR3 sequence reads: CASSLIIQGEDTQYF. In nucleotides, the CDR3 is TGCGCCAGCAGCTTGATTATTCAGGGGGAGGATACGCAGTATTTT.

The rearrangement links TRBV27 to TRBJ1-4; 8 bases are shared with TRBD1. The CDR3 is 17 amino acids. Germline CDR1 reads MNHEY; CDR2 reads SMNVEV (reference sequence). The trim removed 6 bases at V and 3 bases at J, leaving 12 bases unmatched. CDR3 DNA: TGTGCCAGCAGGTCATATAAACAGGGGGGTGCTAATGAAAAACTGTTTTTT. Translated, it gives CASRSYKQGGANEKLFF. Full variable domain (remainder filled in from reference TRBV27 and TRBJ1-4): EAQVTQNPRYLITVTGKKLTVTCSQNMNHEYMSWYRQDPGLGLRQIYYSMNVEVTDKGDVPEGYKVSRKEKRNFPLILESPSPNQTSLYFCASRSYKQGGANEKLFFGSGTQLSVL.

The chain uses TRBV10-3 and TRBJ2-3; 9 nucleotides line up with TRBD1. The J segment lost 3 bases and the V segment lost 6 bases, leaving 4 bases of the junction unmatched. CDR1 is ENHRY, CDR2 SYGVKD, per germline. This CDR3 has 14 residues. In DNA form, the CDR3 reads TGTGCCATCAGGGGACAGGGTGGGACAGATACGCAGTATTTT. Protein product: CAIRGQGGTDTQYF.

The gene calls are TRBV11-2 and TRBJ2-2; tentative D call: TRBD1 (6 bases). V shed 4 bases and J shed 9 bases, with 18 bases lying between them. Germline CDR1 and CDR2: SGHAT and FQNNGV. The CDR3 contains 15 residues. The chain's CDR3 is CASSSRQGGIRELFF. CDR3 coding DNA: TGTGCCAGCAGCTCCCGACAAGGGGGAATTCGGGAGCTGTTTTTT. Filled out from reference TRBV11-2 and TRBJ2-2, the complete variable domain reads EAGVAQSPRYKIIEKRQSVAFWCNPISGHATLYWYQQILGQGPKLLIQFQNNGVVDDSQLPKDRFSAERLKGVDSTLKIQPAKLEDSAVYLCASSSRQGGIRELFFGEGSRLTVL.